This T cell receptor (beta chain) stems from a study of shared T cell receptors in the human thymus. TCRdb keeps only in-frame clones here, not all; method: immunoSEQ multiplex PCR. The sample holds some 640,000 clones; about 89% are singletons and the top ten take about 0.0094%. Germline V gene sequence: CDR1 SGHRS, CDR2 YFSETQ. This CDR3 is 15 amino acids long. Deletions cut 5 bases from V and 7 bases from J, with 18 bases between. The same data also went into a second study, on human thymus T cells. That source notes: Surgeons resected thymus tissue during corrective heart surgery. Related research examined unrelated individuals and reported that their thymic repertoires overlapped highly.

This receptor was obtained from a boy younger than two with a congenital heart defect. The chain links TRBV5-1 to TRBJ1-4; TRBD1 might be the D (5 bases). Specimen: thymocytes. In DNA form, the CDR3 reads TGCGCCAGCAGTCCCAGGGTGGAAAGAAGTGAAAAACTGTTTTTT. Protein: CASSPRVERSEKLFF.